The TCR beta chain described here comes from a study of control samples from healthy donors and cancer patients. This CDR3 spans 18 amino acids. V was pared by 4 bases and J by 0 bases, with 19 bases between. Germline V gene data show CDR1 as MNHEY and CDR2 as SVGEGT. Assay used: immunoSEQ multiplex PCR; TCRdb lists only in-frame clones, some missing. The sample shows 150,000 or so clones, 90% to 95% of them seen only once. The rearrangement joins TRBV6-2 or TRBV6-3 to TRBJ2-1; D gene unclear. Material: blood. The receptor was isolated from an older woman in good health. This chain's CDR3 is CASSFIPGDTLSYNEQFF. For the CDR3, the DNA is TGTGCCAGCAGTTTCATTCCCGGAGACACCCTCTCCTACAATGAGCAGTTCTTC.